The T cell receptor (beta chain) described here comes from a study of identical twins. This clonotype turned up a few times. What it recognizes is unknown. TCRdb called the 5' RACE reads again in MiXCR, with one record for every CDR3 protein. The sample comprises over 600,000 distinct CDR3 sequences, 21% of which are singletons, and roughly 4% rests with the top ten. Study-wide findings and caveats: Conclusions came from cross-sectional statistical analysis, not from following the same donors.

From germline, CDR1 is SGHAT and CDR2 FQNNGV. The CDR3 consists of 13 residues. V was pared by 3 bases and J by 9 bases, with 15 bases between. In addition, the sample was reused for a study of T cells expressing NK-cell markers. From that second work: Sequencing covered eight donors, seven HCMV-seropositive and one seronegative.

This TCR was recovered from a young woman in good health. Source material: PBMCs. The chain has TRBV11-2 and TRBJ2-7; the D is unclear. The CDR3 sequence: CASSFYRDMRQYF. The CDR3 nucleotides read TGTGCCAGCAGCTTTTATCGCGATATGAGGCAGTACTTC.